The sequence of this TCR beta chain was determined in a study of shared clonotypes between healthy human individuals. Here immunoSEQ multiplex PCR was the method, and the copy in TCRdb shows in-frame clones only, minus some. Among about 2.4 million clones, under 95% were seen once, and the ten largest hold 0.36%. CDR3 length: 14 amino acids. The germline V and J ends were trimmed by 4 bases and 0 bases, with 12 bases remaining between them. The germline CDR1 and CDR2 sequences are SQVTM and ANQGSEA. Material: naive CD4+ T cells from PBMCs. The subset was: CD45RA+ positively selected. The chain employs TRBV29-1 and TRBJ1-2; TRBD1 is a possible D gene (5 bases). The clonotype was recovered from a man aged 18 to 29 in good health. Some clones in this sample may be carry-over from other donors' samples. This chain's CDR3 is CSVVGRVSNYGYTF. The CDR3 DNA sequence: TGCAGCGTTGTCGGCAGGGTCTCTAACTATGGCTACACCTTC.